Sequencing of this T cell receptor beta chain was carried out in a study of vaccination and CD4 T cells after COVID-19. The Oncomine TCR Beta short-read assay was applied to DNA of cultured CD4+ T cells. TCRdb re-called the PCR reads with MiXCR, one entry per CDR3 protein. The sample yields about 10,000 distinct CDR3 sequences, 40% to 55% seen once. The CDR3 has 14 residues. The ends were cut back, 5 bases at V and 4 bases at J, with 14 bases in the middle. Germline CDR1 SGHTA, CDR2 FQGNSA. For this clonotype: The antigen remains undetermined.

The sample's treatment: approximately nine-day PBMC culture with coronavirus spike peptide pools or control peptides (ViraFEST assay). General observations from the study: Median numbers of SARS-CoV-2-reactive clonotypes increased from 21 to 38 (not a significant change). Researchers report that a median approximately 90% of reactive clones in convalescent patients surfaced only post-vaccination.

Sequences were obtained from CD4+ T cells from blood, cultured in vitro. The chain combines TRBV7-2 with TRBJ1-2; the D is unclear. The source of this sequence is a human donor who had recovered from COVID-19. CDR3 residues: CASSPSKGVYGYTF. CDR3 nucleotide sequence: TGTGCCAGCAGCCCATCCAAGGGAGTCTATGGCTACACCTTC.